The clone carrying this T cell receptor (beta chain) has just one count. The germline gives CDR1 SGHDT, CDR2 YYEEEE. The CDR3 covers 16 residues. V trimming: 3 bases; J trimming: 2 bases; junction bases outside the gene matches: 4. The data are from a study of blood T cells in healthy people across ages. Sample-barcoded 5' priming and a J-beta primer mix drove a second PCR of about 6 to 12 cycles. A single record per CDR3 protein comes from TCRdb applying MiXCR to the 5' RACE reads. The sample lists about 1.6 million distinct CDR3 sequences, roughly 32% occurring once. The receptor was derived from a woman in her 30s in good health. The sequenced material came from blood. V is TRBV5-6 and J is TRBJ2-7; the match to TRBD2 covers 14 bases. CDR3: CASSSETSGRAYEQYF. The CDR3 DNA sequence: TGTGCCAGCAGCTCAGAGACTAGCGGGAGGGCCTACGAGCAGTACTTC.